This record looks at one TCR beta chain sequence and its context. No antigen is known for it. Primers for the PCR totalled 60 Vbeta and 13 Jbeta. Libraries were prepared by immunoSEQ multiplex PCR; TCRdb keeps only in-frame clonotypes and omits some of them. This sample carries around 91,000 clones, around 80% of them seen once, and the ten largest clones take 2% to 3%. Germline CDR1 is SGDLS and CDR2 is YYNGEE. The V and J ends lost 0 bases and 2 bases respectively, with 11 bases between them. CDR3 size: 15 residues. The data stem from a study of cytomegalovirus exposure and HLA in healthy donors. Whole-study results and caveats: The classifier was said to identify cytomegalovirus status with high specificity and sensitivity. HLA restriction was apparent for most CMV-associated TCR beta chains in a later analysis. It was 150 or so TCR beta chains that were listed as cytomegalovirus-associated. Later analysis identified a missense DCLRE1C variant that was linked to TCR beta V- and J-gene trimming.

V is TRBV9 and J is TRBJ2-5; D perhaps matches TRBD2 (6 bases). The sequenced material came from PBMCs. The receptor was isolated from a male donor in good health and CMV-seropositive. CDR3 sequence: CASSVGGVSQETQYF. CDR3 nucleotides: TGTGCCAGCAGCGTAGGGGGGGTATCACAAGAGACCCAGTACTTC.